The 13 T cell receptor beta chains reported below all come from one sample, sequenced in a study of shared clonotypes between healthy human individuals. Profiling relied on immunoSEQ multiplex PCR, and the TCRdb table lists in-frame clones only, not all of them. This sample yields 2,500,000 or so clones, of which just under 95% are seen a single time; more than 0.35% belongs to the top ten. The sequenced material came from naive CD4+ T cells from PBMCs. Subset noted: CD45RA+ positively selected. The receptors were sampled from a man younger than 30 in good health. Some clones in this sample may be carry-over from other donors' samples.

The chain couples TRBV28 to TRBJ2-7; TRBD2 matches at 10 bases. Germline loops: CDR1 MDHEN, CDR2 SYDVKM. The CDR3 consists of 14 residues. J gave up 6 bases and V 6 bases, and 8 bases lay outside the gene matches. In DNA form, the CDR3 reads TGTGCCAGCAGGGATGGGACTAGCGTAGCCGAGCAGTACTTC. Amino acids: CASRDGTSVAEQYF.

The chain is built from TRBV7-9 and TRBJ2-3, with D maybe TRBD1 (7 bases). The CDR3 is 14 amino acids. Germline CDR1 reads SEHNR; CDR2 reads FQNEAQ (reference sequence). V was pared by 3 bases and J by 4 bases, with 11 bases between. In nucleotides, the CDR3 is TGTGCCAGCAGCTTGCAGGGGGGATCAGATACGCAGTATTTT. Translated, it gives CASSLQGGSDTQYF.

The chain carries TRBV27 and TRBJ1-1, with 8 bases fitting TRBD1. The length of the CDR3 is 14 residues. Germline loops: CDR1 MNHEY, CDR2 SMNVEV (reference sequence). The ends lost 5 bases at V and 4 bases at J; junction bases unmatched: 6. CDR3 amino acids: CASSTWTGPTEAFF. The CDR3, as DNA: TGTGCCAGCAGTACCTGGACAGGGCCCACTGAAGCTTTCTTT.

The V call is TRBV7-2, the J call TRBJ2-7, with no clear D. V gave up 1 base and J gave up 6 bases, with 7 bases separating them. CDR1 is SGHTA, CDR2 FQGNSA, per germline. CDR3 length equals 12 residues. For the CDR3, the DNA is TGTGCCAGCAGCTTAGGTCATAGCGAGCAGTACTTC. As protein: CASSLGHSEQYF. Full variable domain (missing parts from reference TRBV7-2 and TRBJ2-7): GAGVSQSPSNKVTEKGKDVELRCDPISGHTALYWYRQSLGQGLEFLIYFQGNSAPDKSGLPSDRFSAERTGGSVSTLTIQRTQQEDSAVYLCASSLGHSEQYFGPGTRLTVT.

The genes are TRBV6-1 and TRBJ2-7; 7 bases are shared with TRBD2. V trimming: 6 bases; J trimming: 2 bases; junction bases outside the gene matches: 10. Germline assignment: CDR1 MNHNS and CDR2 SASEGT. The CDR3 sequence is 15 residues long. CDR3 amino acids: CASSQPGGPPYEQYF. The CDR3, as DNA: TGTGCCAGCAGCCAGCCGGGGGGTCCCCCCTACGAGCAGTACTTC.

J is TRBJ2-5 and V is TRBV4-2; the D gene is possibly TRBD2 (5 bases). With 0 bases removed from V and 5 bases from J, the gap between germline ends came to 10 bases. Looked up from germline, CDR1 is LGHNA and CDR2 is YNFKEQ. The CDR3 runs to 14 residues. CDR3 coding DNA: TGTGCCAGCAGCCAAGATCACGGGGTGGAGACCCAGTACTTC. It yields the protein CASSQDHGVETQYF.

The chain is built from TRBV15 and TRBJ1-4; D call uncertain. Germline V CDR1 and CDR2: LNHNV, YYDKDF (reference sequence). Trimming left V 1 base short and J 3 bases short, with 12 bases between. The CDR3 is made up of 16 amino acids. CDR3 bases: TGTGCCACCAGCAGAGCTCGAAGCGCGGCTAATGAAAAACTGTTTTTT. Amino acids: CATSRARSAANEKLFF.

The chain has TRBV19 and TRBJ2-1; 7 positions match TRBD1. With V trimmed by 9 bases and J by 4 bases, 3 bases remained unmatched. Germline CDR1 is LNHDA and CDR2 is SQIVND (reference sequence). This CDR3 spans 12 amino acids. The CDR3, as DNA: TGTGCCAGCCGGGACAGTTACAATGAGCAGTTCTTC. Protein sequence: CASRDSYNEQFF.

The chain couples TRBV2 to TRBJ2-5; D is undetermined. The CDR3 totals 11 residues. Germline CDR1 reads SNHLY; CDR2 reads FYNNEI. The germline V and J ends were trimmed by 7 bases and 2 bases, with 5 bases remaining between them. This CDR3 is CASKQQETQYF. CDR3 coding DNA: TGTGCCAGCAAGCAGCAAGAGACCCAGTACTTC.

The chain uses TRBV5-5 and TRBJ2-2, with 7 bases fitting TRBD1. The CDR3 covers 14 residues. V shed 4 bases, J shed 7 bases, and the junction held 7 bases outside the gene matches. Germline V lookup: CDR1 SGHKS, CDR2 YYEKEE (reference sequence). The DNA for the CDR3 is TGTGCCAGCAGCGCGACAGGGTCGGTCGGGGAGCTGTTTTTT. Translated, it gives CASSATGSVGELFF.

The rearrangement joins TRBV28 to TRBJ2-7; D is unresolved. V was trimmed by 6 bases and J by 2 bases, leaving 11 bases between them. This CDR3 comprises 13 residues. Looked up from germline, CDR1 is MDHEN and CDR2 is SYDVKM. This CDR3 reads CASRSSATYEQYF. The CDR3 DNA sequence: TGTGCCAGCAGGAGCAGTGCCACCTACGAGCAGTACTTC.

In DNA, the CDR3 is TGTGCCTCGCCAAGGGGCTCCTACAATGAGCAGTTCTTC. Its translation is CASPRGSYNEQFF. The chain uses TRBV30 and TRBJ2-1; maybe TRBD1 (5 bases). V lost 7 bases and J lost 0, with 10 bases in between. This CDR3 is built from 13 residues. The germline V gene encodes CDR1 GTSNPN and CDR2 SVGIG (reference sequence).

This clone appeared a single time. The gene calls are TRBV5-1 and TRBJ1-1, with D hard to call. V lost 6 bases and J lost 0, with 12 bases in between. The length of the CDR3 is 14 residues. The germline gives CDR1 SGHRS, CDR2 YFSETQ. CDR3 amino acids: CASTYGILNTEAFF. As DNA, the CDR3 is TGCGCCAGCACCTACGGGATTCTGAACACTGAAGCTTTCTTT.